The sequence of this TCR beta chain was determined in a study of post-analysis software for immune sequencing data. The overall study: Disease trajectories encompassed relapsing-remitting, secondary progressive and progressive-relapsing multiple sclerosis.

V was clipped by 5 bases and J by 3 bases, with 16 bases between them. Germline loops: CDR1 SGHVS, CDR2 FNYEAQ. The CDR3 runs 15 residues. The TCR beta cDNA libraries contained unique molecular identifiers. MiXCR, run by TCRdb on the PCR reads, gives a single entry per CDR3 protein. The sample has roughly 800,000 distinct CDR3 sequences; approximately 50% are singletons. Notes on this clonotype: Its antigen is still unknown.

Study-wide points: Significantly lower normalized Chao1 diversity was seen in multiple sclerosis patients than in controls. Samples prepared in the same batch strongly co-clustered by F measure. Five or six TRBV segments were significantly more frequent in patients than in controls. TRBV5-6, TRBV5-1 and TRBV20-1 were among these segments.

The sample taken for sequencing was blood. This clonotype was obtained from a girl between 10 and 17 years old with multiple sclerosis. The chain joins TRBV7-6 to TRBJ1-2; tentatively, D is TRBD1 (5 bases). The chain's CDR3 is CASSPFGTGDYGYTF. In nucleotides, the CDR3 is TGTGCCAGCAGCCCATTCGGGACGGGGGACTATGGCTACACCTTC.